Given below is one T cell receptor beta chain in context. Residents of about two dozen US areas, aged about 18 to 89 years, made up the participants. The data are from a study of blood T cell repertoires in COVID-19. Study at large: The samples span acute and convalescent COVID-19 from the United States, Italy and Spain. The cDNA or gDNA used as material had been derived from T cells, B-cell-depleted T cells, or PBMCs.

Profiling relied on immunoSEQ multiplex PCR, and the TCRdb table lists in-frame clones only, not all of them. The sample lists 140,000 to 150,000 clones; more than 75% were seen once. The sequencing input was PBMCs or T cells enriched from blood (not recorded which). This sequence originates from a woman aged 30 to 39 with acute COVID-19.

The CDR3 loop reads CASSSGGSGYEQYF. The DNA of the CDR3 is TGTGCCAGCAGCTCCGGTGGAAGCGGGTACGAGCAGTACTTC. The chain combines TRBV7-2 with TRBJ2-7, with D perhaps TRBD2 (6 bases). The germline CDR1 and CDR2 sequences are SGHTA and FQGNSA. Trimming removed 4 bases at V and 4 bases at J, with 14 bases between. This CDR3 has 14 residues.